This paragraph reports one T cell receptor (beta chain). V was trimmed by 6 bases and J by 5 bases, leaving 14 bases between them. Germline CDR1 SQVTM, CDR2 ANQGSEA. This CDR3 comprises 12 residues. This specimen comes from a study of shared clonotypes between healthy human individuals. Produced via immunoSEQ multiplex PCR; TCRdb's table is partial and in-frame only. The data contain 1.4 million to 1.5 million clones, approximately 97% of them singletons. The sequenced sample was naive CD4+ T cells sorted from blood. Indicated subset: CD45RA+ positively selected. The chain joins TRBV29-1 to TRBJ2-7; TRBD1 might be the D (6 bases). This receptor was identified in a man aged 30-40 years in good health. CDR3 sequence reads: CSVGRGRDEQYF. For the CDR3, the DNA is TGCAGCGTGGGAAGGGGGAGAGACGAGCAGTACTTC.